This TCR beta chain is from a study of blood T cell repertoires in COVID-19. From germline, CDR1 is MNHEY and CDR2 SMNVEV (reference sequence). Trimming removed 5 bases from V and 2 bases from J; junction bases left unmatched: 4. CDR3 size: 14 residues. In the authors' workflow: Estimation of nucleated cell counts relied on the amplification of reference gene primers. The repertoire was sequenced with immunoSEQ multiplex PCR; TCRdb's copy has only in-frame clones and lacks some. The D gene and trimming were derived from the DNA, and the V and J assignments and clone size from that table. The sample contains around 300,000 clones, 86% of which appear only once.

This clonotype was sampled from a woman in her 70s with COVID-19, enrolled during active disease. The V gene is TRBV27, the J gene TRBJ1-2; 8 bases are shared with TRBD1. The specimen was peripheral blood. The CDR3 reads CASSLQGANYGYTF. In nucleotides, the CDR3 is TGTGCCAGCAGTCTGCAGGGGGCGAACTATGGCTACACCTTC.